The 19 T cell receptor beta chains below were found in one sample sequenced in a study of blood T cells in healthy people across ages. The second PCR ran roughly 7 to 12 cycles with a sample-barcoded 5' primer and J-beta primers. TCRdb reprocessed the 5' RACE reads with MiXCR, giving one entry per CDR3 protein. The sample carries 760,000 or so distinct CDR3 sequences, approximately 25% recorded once. The sample also formed part of further work on T cells of mothers and their children.

The sequenced sample was blood. These receptors were obtained from a boy aged 5-17 years in good health.

The chain couples TRBV11-2 to TRBJ2-2; no clear D. Trimming cost V 6 bases and J 7 bases, with 6 bases left between them. Germline V gene lookup returns CDR1 SGHAT and CDR2 FQNNGV. The length of the CDR3 is 11 residues. CDR3 protein: CASRKYGELFF. The CDR3 DNA sequence: TGTGCCAGCAGGAAATACGGGGAGCTGTTTTTT.

The CDR3 DNA is TGCGCCAGCAGCTTGGAGGGGACAGTCCCGGGGTCCTACGAGCAGTACTTC. It is translated as CASSLEGTVPGSYEQYF. V usage is TRBV5-1 and J usage is TRBJ2-5; 7 bases agree with TRBD1. The J call could be wrong; TRBJ2-7 is a better fit for the DNA end. The CDR3 has 17 amino acids. CDR1 SGHRS and CDR2 YFSETQ come from the germline V gene.

The chain couples TRBV20-1 to TRBJ2-1, with D possibly TRBD2 on 5 matching bases. V was pared by 3 bases and J by 0 bases, with 12 bases between. Germline CDR1 and CDR2: DFQATT and SNEGSKA (reference sequence). This CDR3 is built from 15 residues. The CDR3 DNA reads as TGCAGTGCTAGCCCACTTGGGAGCTCCTACAATGAGCAGTTCTTC. Protein sequence: CSASPLGSSYNEQFF.

The table lists this clonotype with a few counts. The chain recombines TRBV3-1 with TRBJ2-1, with D possibly matching TRBD2 (5 bases). The CDR3 covers 16 residues. V was cut by 4 bases and J by 0 bases, with 13 bases left in between. Germline CDR1 reads LGHDT; CDR2 reads YNNKEL (reference sequence). This chain's CDR3 is CASSRVASSSYNEQFF. Written as DNA, the CDR3 is TGTGCCAGCAGCCGCGTAGCGTCCAGCTCCTACAATGAGCAGTTCTTC.

With respect to this clonotype: Germline and junction disagree at one end, which may indicate a read error. V is TRBV11-2 and J is TRBJ1-1; D is unresolved. The CDR3 consists of 12 residues. Germline loops: CDR1 SGHAT, CDR2 FQNNGV. The DNA of the CDR3 is TGTGCCAGCAGCTCAACGAACACTGAAGCTCTCTTT. As protein: CASSSTNTEALF.

This clonotype was detected a few times. The rearrangement links TRBV6-5 to TRBJ2-3, with D possibly matching TRBD1 (6 bases). The CDR3 has 14 residues. Trimming took 4 bases from V and 1 from J, leaving 9 bases between them. Looked up from germline, CDR1 is MNHEY and CDR2 is SVGAGI. CDR3: CASSSYRGTDTQYF. In DNA, the CDR3 is TGTGCCAGCAGTTCTTACAGGGGCACAGATACGCAGTATTTT.

V usage is TRBV5-8 and J usage is TRBJ2-7; the D gene is possibly TRBD2 (7 bases). Trimming pared 3 bases from V and 6 bases from J, leaving 13 bases between. The CDR3 runs to 13 residues. Germline V lookup: CDR1 SGHTS, CDR2 YDEGEE. The CDR3 sequence: CASSSGGQTEQYF. DNA of the CDR3: TGTGCCAGCAGCTCCGGGGGGCAGACCGAGCAGTACTTC. The variable domain in full, completed from reference TRBV5-8 and TRBJ2-7, reads EAGVTQSPTHLIKTRGQQATLRCSPISGHTSVYWYQQALGLGLQFLLWYDEGEERNRGNFPPRFSGRQFPNYSSELNVNALELEDSALYLCASSSGGQTEQYFGPGTRLTVT.

J is TRBJ2-1 and V is TRBV13, with TRBD1 as a possible D gene (7 bases). Germline V gives CDR1 PRHDT, CDR2 FYEKMQ (reference sequence). The V and J ends lost 5 bases and 1 base respectively, with 18 bases between them. The CDR3 has 17 amino acids. The CDR3 is CASSPGSGGPSYNEQFF. The CDR3 DNA is TGTGCCAGCAGCCCCGGGTCAGGGGGGCCGTCCTACAATGAGCAGTTCTTC.

V gene TRBV7-9 combines with J gene TRBJ2-1; unclear D gene. There are 15 residues in the CDR3. The V end was cut by 4 bases, the J end by 0 bases, with 10 bases between. CDR1 is SEHNR and CDR2 is FQNEAQ in the germline V gene (reference sequence). In nucleotides, the CDR3 is TGTGCCAGCAGCTCCTACACGAACTCCTACAATGAGCAGTTCTTC. As protein: CASSSYTNSYNEQFF.

V and J are TRBV2 and TRBJ2-7; 11 bases fit TRBD2. This CDR3 is 17 amino acids long. Germline V gene lookup returns CDR1 SNHLY and CDR2 FYNNEI. With V trimmed by 6 bases and J by 4 bases, 14 bases remained unmatched. This CDR3 is CASRAWGTSGNKYEQYF. The CDR3 DNA sequence: TGTGCCAGCAGAGCCTGGGGGACTAGCGGCAATAAATACGAGCAGTACTTC.

The gene calls are TRBV6-1 and TRBJ2-4, with 11 positions matching TRBD1. The length of the CDR3 is 12 residues. The ends lost 11 bases at V and 8 bases at J; junction bases unmatched: 5. Germline values: CDR1 MNHNS, CDR2 SASEGT. CDR3 sequence (DNA): TGTGCCTTGGACAGGGGGCATGACATTCAGTACTTC. Residues: CALDRGHDIQYF.

This chain connects TRBV11-2 to TRBJ1-2; the D is unclear. Germline CDR1 is SGHAT and CDR2 is FQNNGV. The CDR3 length is 8 residues. The V gene lost 5 bases and the J gene lost 13 bases, with 5 bases spanning the gap. CDR3 amino acids: CASSPPTF. CDR3 nucleotide sequence: TGTGCCAGCAGCCCACCCACCTTC.

The V and J genes are TRBV29-1 and TRBJ1-2; D might be TRBD1 (6 bases). Trimming stripped 5 bases from V and 4 bases from J, with 11 bases between. This CDR3 comprises 12 residues. Looked up from germline, CDR1 is SQVTM and CDR2 is ANQGSEA. CDR3 loop: CSVLGGGYGYTF. CDR3 in DNA: TGCAGCGTTCTCGGAGGGGGCTATGGCTACACCTTC.

The rearrangement uses TRBV6-1 and TRBJ1-2; 9 bases agree with TRBD1. V shed 4 bases, J shed 0 bases, and the junction held 6 bases outside the gene matches. CDR3 length: 16 amino acids. Germline CDR1 and CDR2: MNHNS and SASEGT. The chain's CDR3 is CASSGPGTGTNYGYTF. CDR3 bases: TGTGCCAGCAGTGGACCCGGGACAGGGACTAACTATGGCTACACCTTC.

The chain couples TRBV5-1 to TRBJ2-1; 14 nucleotides align to TRBD2. From germline, CDR1 is SGHRS and CDR2 YFSETQ. J gave up 5 bases and V 4 bases, and 2 bases lay outside the gene matches. This CDR3 region has 15 residues. The CDR3 DNA sequence: TGCGCCAGCAGCATGGGACTAGCGGGGGACAATGAGCAGTTCTTC. It translates to CASSMGLAGDNEQFF. Supplemented by reference TRBV5-1 and TRBJ2-1, the full variable domain reads KAGVTQTPRYLIKTRGQQVTLSCSPISGHRSVSWYQQTPGQGLQFLFEYFSETQRNKGNFPGRFSGRQFSNSRSEMNVSTLELGDSALYLCASSMGLAGDNEQFFGPGTRLTVL.

The rearrangement links TRBV5-1 to TRBJ1-1; D is perhaps TRBD1 (6 bases). The CDR3 runs to 17 residues. Germline values: CDR1 SGHRS, CDR2 YFSETQ. V was pared by 4 bases and J by 3 bases, with 22 bases between. Here the CDR3 DNA reads TGCGCCAGCAGCCCTTCGGTGGGGGGGCAGATGGACACTGAAGCTTTCTTT. It specifies CASSPSVGGQMDTEAFF.

The genes are TRBV7-2 and TRBJ2-7; tentative D call: TRBD1 (6 bases). CDR1 SGHTA and CDR2 FQGNSA come from the germline V gene. Trimming pared 4 bases from V and 5 bases from J, leaving 21 bases between. The CDR3 length is 16 residues. The CDR3 is CASSSYAGTHYHEQYF. CDR3 nucleotides: TGTGCCAGCAGCTCTTACGCCGGGACACACTACCACGAGCAGTACTTC.

The V call is TRBV28, the J call TRBJ2-7; possibly TRBD1 for D (6 bases). The V gene's germline CDR1 is MDHEN and CDR2 SYDVKM. The CDR3 contains 14 residues. V was trimmed by 8 bases and J by 3 bases, leaving 17 bases between them. The CDR3 is CASRQVGSIYEQYF. In DNA, the CDR3 is TGTGCCAGCCGACAGGTGGGAAGTATCTACGAGCAGTACTTC.

V gene TRBV9 combines with J gene TRBJ2-5, with D unresolved. This CDR3 region has 15 residues. The germline V gene encodes CDR1 SGDLS and CDR2 YYNGEE. V dropped 4 bases and J dropped 4 bases, with 17 bases sitting between them. The CDR3 protein is CASSHGRATIETQYF. CDR3 sequence (DNA): TGTGCCAGCAGCCACGGCCGGGCAACCATAGAGACCCAGTACTTC.